This TCR beta chain is from a study of blood T cell repertoires in COVID-19. For the study at large: The cDNA or gDNA used as material had been derived from T cells, B-cell-depleted T cells, or PBMCs.

Sequenced by immunoSEQ multiplex PCR; TCRdb stores in-frame clones only, minus some. Here the sample spans 130,000 to 150,000 clones, just under 90% being singletons. Germline V gene sequence: CDR1 SGHDT, CDR2 YYEEEE. The CDR3 runs 16 residues. V gave up 5 bases and J gave up 0 bases; unmatched junction bases: 8. The specimen sequenced was peripheral blood. The rearrangement links TRBV5-6 to TRBJ2-4; 7 nucleotides align to TRBD2. This TCR was recovered from a woman aged 50 to 60 with active or convalescent COVID-19. The CDR3 here is CASRKSGVEAKNIQYF. The CDR3 DNA sequence: TGTGCCAGCAGAAAAAGCGGGGTGGAAGCCAAAAACATTCAGTACTTC.